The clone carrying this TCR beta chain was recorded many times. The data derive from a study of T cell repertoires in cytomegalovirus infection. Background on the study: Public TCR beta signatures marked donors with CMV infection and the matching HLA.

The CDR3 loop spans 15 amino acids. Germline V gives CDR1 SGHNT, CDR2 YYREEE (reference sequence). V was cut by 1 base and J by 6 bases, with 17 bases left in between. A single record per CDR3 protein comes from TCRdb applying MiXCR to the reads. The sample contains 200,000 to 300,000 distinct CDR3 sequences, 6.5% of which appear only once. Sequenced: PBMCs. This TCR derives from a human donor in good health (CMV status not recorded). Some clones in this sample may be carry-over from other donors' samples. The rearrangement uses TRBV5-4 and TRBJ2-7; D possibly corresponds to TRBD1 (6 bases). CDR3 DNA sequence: TGTGCCAGCAGCTTGTTTGACCAGGGGAAAGGCGAGCAGTACTTC. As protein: CASSLFDQGKGEQYF.